This T cell receptor (beta chain) was identified during a study of blood T cells in healthy people across ages. Samples each yielded at least 5.5 micrograms of total RNA. Primers used in a second PCR of roughly 6 to 11 cycles were a sample-barcoded 5' primer and a J-beta primer mix. Each CDR3 protein gets one entry after TCRdb re-called the 5' RACE reads with MiXCR. The repertoire holds 1.5 million to 2 million distinct CDR3 sequences, with less than 50% as singletons. The germline gives CDR1 LNHDA, CDR2 SQIVND (reference sequence). Trimming cost V 3 bases and J 1 base, with 9 bases left between them. CDR3 length: 14 residues.

The sequencing sample was made of blood. The clonotype was recovered from a middle-aged woman in good health. The J gene is TRBJ2-5, the V gene TRBV19, with D possibly TRBD1 on 5 matching bases. Written as DNA, the CDR3 is TGTGCCAGTAGTATGATAGGGGTCCAAGAGACCCAGTACTTC. This encodes CASSMIGVQETQYF.